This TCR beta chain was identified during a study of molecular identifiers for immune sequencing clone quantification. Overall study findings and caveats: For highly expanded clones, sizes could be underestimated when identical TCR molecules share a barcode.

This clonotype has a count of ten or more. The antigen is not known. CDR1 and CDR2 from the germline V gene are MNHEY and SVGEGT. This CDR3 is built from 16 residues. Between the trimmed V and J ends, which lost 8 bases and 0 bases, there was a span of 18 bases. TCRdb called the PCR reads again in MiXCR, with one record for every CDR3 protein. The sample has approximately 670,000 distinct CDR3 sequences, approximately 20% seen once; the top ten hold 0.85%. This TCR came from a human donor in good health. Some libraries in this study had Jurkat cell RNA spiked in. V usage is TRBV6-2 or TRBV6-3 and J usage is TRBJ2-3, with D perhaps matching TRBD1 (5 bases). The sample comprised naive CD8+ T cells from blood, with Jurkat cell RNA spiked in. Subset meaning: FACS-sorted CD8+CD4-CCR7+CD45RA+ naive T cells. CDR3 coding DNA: TGTGCCAGCGCGAGCAGCAGGGTTTTGAGCACAGATACGCAGTATTTT. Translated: CASASSRVLSTDTQYF.